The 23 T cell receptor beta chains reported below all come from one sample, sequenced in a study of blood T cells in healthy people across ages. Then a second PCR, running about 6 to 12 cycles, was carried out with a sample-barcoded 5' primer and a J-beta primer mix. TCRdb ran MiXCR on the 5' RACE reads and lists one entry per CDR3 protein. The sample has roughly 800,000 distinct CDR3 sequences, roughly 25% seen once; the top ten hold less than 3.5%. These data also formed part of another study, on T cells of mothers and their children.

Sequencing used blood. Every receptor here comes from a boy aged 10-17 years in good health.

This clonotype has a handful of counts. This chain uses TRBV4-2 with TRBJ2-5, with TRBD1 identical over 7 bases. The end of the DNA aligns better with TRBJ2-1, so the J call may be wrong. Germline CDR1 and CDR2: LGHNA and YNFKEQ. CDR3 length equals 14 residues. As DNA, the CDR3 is TGTGCCAGCAGCCGAACAGGGGCCTCCAATGAGCAGTTCTTC. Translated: CASSRTGASNEQFF.

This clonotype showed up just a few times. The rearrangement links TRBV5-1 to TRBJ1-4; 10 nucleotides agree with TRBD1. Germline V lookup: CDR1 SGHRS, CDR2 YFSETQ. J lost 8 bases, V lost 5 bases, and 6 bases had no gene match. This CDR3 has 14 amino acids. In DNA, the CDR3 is TGCGCCAGCAGTTTGACAGGGGGCGTAGAAAAACTGTTTTTT. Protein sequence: CASSLTGGVEKLFF.

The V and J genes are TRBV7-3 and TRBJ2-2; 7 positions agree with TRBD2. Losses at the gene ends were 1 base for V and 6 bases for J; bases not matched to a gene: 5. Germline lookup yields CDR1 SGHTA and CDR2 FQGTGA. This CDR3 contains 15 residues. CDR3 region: CASSLKGGPAGELFF. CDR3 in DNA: TGTGCCAGCAGCTTAAAGGGAGGGCCCGCCGGGGAGCTGTTTTTT.

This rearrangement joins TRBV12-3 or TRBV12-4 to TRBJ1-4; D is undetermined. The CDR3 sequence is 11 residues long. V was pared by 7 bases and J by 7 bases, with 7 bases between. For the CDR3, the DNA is TGTGCCAGCACCTCGGGTGAAAAACTGTTTTTT. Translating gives CASTSGEKLFF.

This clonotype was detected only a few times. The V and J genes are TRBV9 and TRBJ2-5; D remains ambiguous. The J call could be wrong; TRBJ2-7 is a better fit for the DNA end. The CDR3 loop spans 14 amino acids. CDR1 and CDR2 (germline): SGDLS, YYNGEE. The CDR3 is CASSVLPGTYEQYF. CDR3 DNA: TGTGCCAGCAGCGTTCTCCCCGGCACCTACGAGCAGTACTTC.

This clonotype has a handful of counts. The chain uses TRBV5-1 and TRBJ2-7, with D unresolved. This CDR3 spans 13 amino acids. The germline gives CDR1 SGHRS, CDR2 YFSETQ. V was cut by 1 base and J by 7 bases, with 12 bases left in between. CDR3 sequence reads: CASSLRLFSEQYF. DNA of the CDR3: TGCGCCAGCAGCTTGCGGCTGTTCTCAGAGCAGTACTTC.

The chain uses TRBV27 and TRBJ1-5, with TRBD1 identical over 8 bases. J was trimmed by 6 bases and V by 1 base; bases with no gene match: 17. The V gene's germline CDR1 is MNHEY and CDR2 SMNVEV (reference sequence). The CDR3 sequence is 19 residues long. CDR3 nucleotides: TGTGCCAGCAGTTTATATTCCCCGGACAGGGTGGTAAAGAGTCAGCCCCAGCATTTT. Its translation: CASSLYSPDRVVKSQPQHF.

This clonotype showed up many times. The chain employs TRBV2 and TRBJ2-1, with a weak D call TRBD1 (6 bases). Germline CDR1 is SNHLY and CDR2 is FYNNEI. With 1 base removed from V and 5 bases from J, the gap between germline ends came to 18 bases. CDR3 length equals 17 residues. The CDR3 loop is CASSEGIVTGVDNEQFF. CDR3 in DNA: TGTGCCAGCAGTGAAGGTATAGTGACAGGTGTGGACAATGAGCAGTTCTTC.

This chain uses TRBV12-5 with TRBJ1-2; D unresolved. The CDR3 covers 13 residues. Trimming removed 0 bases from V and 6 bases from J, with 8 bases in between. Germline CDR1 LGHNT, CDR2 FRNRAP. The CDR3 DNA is TGTGCTAGTGGTTTGGTACAAAATAATGGCTACACCTTC. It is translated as CASGLVQNNGYTF.

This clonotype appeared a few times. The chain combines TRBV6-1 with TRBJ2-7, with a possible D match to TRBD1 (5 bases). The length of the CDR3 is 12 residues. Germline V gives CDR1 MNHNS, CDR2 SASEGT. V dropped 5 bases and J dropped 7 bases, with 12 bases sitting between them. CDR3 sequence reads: CASSSTGREQYF. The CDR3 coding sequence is TGTGCCAGCAGTTCCACAGGTCGTGAGCAGTACTTC.

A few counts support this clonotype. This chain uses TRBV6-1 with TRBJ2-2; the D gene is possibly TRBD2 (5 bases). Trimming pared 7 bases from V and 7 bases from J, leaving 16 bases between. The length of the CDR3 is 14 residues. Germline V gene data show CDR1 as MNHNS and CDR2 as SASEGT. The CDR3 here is CASNAGAFGGELFF. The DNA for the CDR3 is TGTGCCAGCAATGCGGGTGCTTTCGGCGGGGAGCTGTTTTTT.

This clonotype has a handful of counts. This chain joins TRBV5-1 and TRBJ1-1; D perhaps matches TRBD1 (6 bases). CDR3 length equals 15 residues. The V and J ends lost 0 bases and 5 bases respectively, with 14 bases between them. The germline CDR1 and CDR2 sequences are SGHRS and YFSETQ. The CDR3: CASSLADRIRTEAFF. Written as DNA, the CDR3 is TGCGCCAGCAGCTTGGCCGACAGGATCCGGACTGAAGCTTTCTTT.

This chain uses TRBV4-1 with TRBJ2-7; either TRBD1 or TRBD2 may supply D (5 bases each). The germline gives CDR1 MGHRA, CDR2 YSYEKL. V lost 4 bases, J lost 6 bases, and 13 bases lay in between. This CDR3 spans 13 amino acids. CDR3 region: CASSRTGAPEQYF. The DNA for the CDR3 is TGCGCCAGCAGCCGCACCGGGGCCCCCGAGCAGTACTTC.

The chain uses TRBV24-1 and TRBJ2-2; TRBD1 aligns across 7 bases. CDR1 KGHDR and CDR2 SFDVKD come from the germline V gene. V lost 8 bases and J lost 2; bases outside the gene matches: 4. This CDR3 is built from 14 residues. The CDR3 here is CATTGQVNTGELFF. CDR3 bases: TGTGCCACCACAGGACAGGTTAACACCGGGGAGCTGTTTTTT.

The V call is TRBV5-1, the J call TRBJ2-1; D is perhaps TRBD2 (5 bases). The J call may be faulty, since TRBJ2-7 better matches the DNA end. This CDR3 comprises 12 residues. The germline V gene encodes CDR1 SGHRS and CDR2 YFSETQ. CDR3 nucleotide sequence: TGCGCCAGCAGCCCGAGCGGTATCGAGCAGTACTTC. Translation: CASSPSGIEQYF.

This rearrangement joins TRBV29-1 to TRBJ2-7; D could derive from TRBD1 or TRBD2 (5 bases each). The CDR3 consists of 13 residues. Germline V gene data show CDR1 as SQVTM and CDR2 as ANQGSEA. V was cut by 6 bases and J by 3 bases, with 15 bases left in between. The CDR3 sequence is CSVRGDGFYEQYF. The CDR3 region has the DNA TGCAGCGTGCGAGGGGACGGCTTCTACGAGCAGTACTTC.

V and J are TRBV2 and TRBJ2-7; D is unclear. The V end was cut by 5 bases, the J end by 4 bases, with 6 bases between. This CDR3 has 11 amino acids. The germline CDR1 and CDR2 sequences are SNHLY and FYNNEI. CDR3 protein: CASSRMYEQYF. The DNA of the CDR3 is TGTGCCAGCAGTCGCATGTACGAGCAGTACTTC.

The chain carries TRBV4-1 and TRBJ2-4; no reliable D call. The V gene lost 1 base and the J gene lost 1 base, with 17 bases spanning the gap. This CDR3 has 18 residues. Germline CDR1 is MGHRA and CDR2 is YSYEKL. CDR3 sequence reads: CASSQVQTGSKAKNIQYF. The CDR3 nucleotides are TGCGCCAGCAGCCAAGTACAAACCGGGTCCAAGGCCAAAAACATTCAGTACTTC.

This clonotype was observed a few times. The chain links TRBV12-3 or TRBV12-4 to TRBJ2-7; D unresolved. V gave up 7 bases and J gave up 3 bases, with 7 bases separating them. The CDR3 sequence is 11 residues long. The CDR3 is CASTGLYEQYF. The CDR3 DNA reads TGTGCCAGCACAGGCCTCTACGAGCAGTACTTC.

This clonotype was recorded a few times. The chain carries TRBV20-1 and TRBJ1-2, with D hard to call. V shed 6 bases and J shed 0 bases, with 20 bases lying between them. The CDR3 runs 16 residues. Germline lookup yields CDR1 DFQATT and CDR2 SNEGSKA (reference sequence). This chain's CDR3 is CSATETFRLSNYGYTF. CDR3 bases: TGCAGTGCCACGGAAACATTCAGATTATCTAACTATGGCTACACCTTC.

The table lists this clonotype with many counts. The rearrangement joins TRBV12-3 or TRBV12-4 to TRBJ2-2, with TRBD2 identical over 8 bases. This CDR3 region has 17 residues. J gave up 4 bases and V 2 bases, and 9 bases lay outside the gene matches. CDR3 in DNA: TGTGCCAGCAGTTTATATACGGGGGGGGAGAGCACCGGGGAGCTGTTTTTT. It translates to CASSLYTGGESTGELFF.

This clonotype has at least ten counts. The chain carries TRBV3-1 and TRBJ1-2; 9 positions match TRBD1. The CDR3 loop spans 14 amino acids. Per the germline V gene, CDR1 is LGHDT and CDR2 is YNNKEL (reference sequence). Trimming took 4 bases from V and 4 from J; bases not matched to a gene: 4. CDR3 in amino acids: CASSLPGQGYGYTF. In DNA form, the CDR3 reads TGTGCCAGCAGCCTACCGGGACAGGGCTATGGCTACACCTTC.

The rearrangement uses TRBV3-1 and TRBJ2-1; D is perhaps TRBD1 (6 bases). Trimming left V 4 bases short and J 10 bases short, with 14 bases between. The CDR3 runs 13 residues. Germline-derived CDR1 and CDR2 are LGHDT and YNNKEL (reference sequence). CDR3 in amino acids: CASSLGTPREQFF. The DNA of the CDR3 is TGTGCCAGCAGCCTAGGGACACCCAGAGAGCAGTTCTTC.